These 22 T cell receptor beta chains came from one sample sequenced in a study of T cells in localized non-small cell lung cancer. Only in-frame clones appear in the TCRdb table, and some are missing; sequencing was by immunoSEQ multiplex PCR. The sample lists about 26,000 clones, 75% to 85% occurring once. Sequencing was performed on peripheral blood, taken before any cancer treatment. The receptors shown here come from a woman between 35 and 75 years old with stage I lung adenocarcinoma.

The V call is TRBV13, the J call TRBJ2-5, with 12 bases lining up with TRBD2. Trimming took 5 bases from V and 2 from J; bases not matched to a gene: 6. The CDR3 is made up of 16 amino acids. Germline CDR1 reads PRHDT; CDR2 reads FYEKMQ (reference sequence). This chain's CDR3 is CASSPPTSGGQETQYF. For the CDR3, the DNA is TGTGCCAGCAGCCCCCCGACTAGCGGGGGTCAAGAGACCCAGTACTTC.

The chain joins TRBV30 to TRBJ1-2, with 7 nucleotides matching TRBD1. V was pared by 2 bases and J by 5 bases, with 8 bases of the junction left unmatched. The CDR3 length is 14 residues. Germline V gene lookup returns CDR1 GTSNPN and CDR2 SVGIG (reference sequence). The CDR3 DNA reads TGTGCCTGGAGTTGGGGCAGGGGGAGTTATGGCTACACCTTC. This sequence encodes CAWSWGRGSYGYTF.

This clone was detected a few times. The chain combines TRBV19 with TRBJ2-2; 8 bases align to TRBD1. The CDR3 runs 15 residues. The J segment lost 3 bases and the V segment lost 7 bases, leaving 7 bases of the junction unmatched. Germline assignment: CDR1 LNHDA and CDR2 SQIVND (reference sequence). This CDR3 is CASTPQGVHTGELFF. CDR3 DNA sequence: TGTGCCAGTACTCCACAGGGGGTTCACACCGGGGAGCTGTTTTTT. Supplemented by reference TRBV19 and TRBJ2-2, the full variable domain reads DGGITQSPKYLFRKEGQNVTLSCEQNLNHDAMYWYRQDPGQGLRLIYYSQIVNDFQKGDIAEGYSVSREKKESFPLTVTSAQKNPTAFYLCASTPQGVHTGELFFGEGSRLTVL.

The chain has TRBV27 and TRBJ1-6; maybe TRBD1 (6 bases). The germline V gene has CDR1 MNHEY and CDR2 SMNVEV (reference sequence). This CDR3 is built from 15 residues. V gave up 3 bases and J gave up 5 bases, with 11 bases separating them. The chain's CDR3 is CASSFTGPNNSPLHF. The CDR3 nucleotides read TGTGCCAGCAGTTTTACAGGGCCAAATAATTCACCCCTCCACTTT.

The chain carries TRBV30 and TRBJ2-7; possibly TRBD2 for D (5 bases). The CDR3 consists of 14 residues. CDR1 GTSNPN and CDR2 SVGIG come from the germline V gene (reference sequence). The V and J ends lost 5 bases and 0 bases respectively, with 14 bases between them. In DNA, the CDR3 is TGTGCCTGGGGGCAACACCGGGGCTCCTACGAGCAGTACTTC. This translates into CAWGQHRGSYEQYF.

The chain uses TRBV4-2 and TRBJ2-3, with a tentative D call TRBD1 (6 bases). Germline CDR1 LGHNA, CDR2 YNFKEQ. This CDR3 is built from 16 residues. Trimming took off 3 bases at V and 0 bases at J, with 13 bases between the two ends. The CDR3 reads CASSHGTGHSTDTQYF. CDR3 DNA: TGTGCCAGCAGCCACGGAACAGGGCACAGCACAGATACGCAGTATTTT.

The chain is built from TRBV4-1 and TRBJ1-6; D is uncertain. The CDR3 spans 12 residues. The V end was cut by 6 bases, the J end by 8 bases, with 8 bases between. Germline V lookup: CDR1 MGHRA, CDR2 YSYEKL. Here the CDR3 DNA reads TGCGCCAGCAGTTTTACGGATTCACCCCTCCACTTT. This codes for CASSFTDSPLHF.

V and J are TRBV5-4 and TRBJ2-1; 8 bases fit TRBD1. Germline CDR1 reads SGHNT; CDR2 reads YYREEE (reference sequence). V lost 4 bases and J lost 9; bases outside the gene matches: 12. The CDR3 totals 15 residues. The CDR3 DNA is TGTGCCAGCAGCCTAGGACAGGGCGTCTCAAGTGAGCAGTTCTTC. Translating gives CASSLGQGVSSEQFF. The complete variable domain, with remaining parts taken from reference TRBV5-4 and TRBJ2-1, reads ETGVTQSPTHLIKTRGQQVTLRCSSQSGHNTVSWYQQALGQGPQFIFQYYREEENGRGNFPPRFSGLQFPNYSSELNVNALELDDSALYLCASSLGQGVSSEQFFGPGTRLTVL.

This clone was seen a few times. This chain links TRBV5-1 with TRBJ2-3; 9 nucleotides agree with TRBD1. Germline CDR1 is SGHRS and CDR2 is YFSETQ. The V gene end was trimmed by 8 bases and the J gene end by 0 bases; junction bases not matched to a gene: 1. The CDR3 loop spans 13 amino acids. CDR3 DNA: TGCGCCAGTGGGACAGGGAGCACAGATACGCAGTATTTT. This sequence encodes CASGTGSTDTQYF.

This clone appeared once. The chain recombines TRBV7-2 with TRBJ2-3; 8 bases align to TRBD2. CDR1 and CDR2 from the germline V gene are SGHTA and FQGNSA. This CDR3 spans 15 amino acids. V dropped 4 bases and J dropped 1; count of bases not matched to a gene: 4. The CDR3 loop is CASSWGLEGTDTQYF. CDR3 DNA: TGTGCCAGCAGCTGGGGACTAGAGGGCACAGATACGCAGTATTTT.

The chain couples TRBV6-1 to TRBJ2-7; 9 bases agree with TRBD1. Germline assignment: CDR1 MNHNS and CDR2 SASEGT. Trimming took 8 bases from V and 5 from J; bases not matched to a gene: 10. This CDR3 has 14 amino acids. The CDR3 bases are TGTGCCAGCTCGGTGGGACAGGGCATCGACGAGCAGTACTTC. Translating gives CASSVGQGIDEQYF.

The CDR3 here is CASSPISGQGVDEQYF. CDR3 bases: TGTGCCAGCTCACCAATCAGCGGGCAGGGGGTAGACGAGCAGTACTTC. The V call is TRBV18, the J call TRBJ2-7; D possibly corresponds to TRBD1 (7 bases). Deletions cut 2 bases from V and 5 bases from J, with 19 bases between. Germline V lookup: CDR1 KGHSH, CDR2 LQKENI. CDR3 length equals 16 residues.

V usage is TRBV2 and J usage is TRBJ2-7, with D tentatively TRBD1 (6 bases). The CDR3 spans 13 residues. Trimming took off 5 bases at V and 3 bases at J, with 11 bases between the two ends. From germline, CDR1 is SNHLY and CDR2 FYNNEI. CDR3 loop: CASSTGIIYEQYF. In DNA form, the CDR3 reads TGTGCCAGCAGTACAGGGATCATCTACGAGCAGTACTTC.

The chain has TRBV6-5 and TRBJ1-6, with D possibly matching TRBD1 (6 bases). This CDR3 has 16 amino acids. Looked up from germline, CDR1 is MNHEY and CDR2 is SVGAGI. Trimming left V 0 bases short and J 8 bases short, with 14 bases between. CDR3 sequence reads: CASSYSRSRGDSPLHF. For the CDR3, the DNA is TGTGCCAGCAGTTACTCGCGTTCCAGGGGTGATTCACCCCTCCACTTT.

The CDR3 sequence is CASSLAGGQERGYTF. The CDR3 DNA follows: TGTGCCAGCAGCTTGGCCGGGGGGCAGGAACGCGGCTACACCTTC. This rearrangement joins TRBV5-4 to TRBJ1-2; D perhaps matches TRBD1 (6 bases). Germline lookup yields CDR1 SGHNT and CDR2 YYREEE (reference sequence). Trimming took off 0 bases at V and 8 bases at J, with 17 bases between the two ends. The CDR3 runs to 15 residues.

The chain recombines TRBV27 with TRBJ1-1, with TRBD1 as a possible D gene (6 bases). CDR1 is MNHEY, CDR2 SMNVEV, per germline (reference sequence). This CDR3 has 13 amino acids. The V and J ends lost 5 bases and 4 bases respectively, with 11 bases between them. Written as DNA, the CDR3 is TGTGCCAGCAGTCCCAGGGGAGGCACTGAAGCTTTCTTT. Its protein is CASSPRGGTEAFF.

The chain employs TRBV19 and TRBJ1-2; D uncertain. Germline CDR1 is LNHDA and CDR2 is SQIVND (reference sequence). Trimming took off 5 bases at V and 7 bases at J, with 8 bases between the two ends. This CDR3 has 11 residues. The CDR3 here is CASSLTSGYTF. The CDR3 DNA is TGTGCCAGTAGTCTTACTAGTGGCTACACCTTC.

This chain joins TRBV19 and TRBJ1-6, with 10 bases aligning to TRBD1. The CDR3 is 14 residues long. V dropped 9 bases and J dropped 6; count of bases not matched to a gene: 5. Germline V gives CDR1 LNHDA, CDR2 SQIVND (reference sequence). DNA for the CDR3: TGTGCCAGCGGGGGGACAGGGGTTAATTCACCCCTCCACTTT. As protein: CASGGTGVNSPLHF.

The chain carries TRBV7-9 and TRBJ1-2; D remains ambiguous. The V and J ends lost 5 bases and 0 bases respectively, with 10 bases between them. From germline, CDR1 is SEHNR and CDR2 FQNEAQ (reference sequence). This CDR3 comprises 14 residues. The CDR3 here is CASSPPHANYGYTF. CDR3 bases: TGTGCCAGCAGCCCCCCCCACGCTAACTATGGCTACACCTTC.

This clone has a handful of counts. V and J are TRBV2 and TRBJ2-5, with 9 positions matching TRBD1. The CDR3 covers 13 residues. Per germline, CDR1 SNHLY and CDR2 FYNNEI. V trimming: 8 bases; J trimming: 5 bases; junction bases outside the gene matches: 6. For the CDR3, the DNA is TGTGCCAGCGGACAGGGGAGACGGGAGACCCAGTACTTC. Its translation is CASGQGRRETQYF.

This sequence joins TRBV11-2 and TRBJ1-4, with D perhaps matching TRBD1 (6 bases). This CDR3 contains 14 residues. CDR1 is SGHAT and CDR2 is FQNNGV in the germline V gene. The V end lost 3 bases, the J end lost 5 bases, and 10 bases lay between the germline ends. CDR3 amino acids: CASSFNRANEKLFF. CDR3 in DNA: TGTGCCAGCAGCTTCAACAGGGCGAATGAAAAACTGTTTTTT.

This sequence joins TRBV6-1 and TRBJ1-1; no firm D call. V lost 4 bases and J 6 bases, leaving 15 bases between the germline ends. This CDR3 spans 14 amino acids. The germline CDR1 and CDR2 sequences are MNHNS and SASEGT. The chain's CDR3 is CASSGLNVSPEAFF. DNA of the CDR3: TGTGCCAGCAGTGGACTGAACGTGAGCCCTGAAGCTTTCTTT.